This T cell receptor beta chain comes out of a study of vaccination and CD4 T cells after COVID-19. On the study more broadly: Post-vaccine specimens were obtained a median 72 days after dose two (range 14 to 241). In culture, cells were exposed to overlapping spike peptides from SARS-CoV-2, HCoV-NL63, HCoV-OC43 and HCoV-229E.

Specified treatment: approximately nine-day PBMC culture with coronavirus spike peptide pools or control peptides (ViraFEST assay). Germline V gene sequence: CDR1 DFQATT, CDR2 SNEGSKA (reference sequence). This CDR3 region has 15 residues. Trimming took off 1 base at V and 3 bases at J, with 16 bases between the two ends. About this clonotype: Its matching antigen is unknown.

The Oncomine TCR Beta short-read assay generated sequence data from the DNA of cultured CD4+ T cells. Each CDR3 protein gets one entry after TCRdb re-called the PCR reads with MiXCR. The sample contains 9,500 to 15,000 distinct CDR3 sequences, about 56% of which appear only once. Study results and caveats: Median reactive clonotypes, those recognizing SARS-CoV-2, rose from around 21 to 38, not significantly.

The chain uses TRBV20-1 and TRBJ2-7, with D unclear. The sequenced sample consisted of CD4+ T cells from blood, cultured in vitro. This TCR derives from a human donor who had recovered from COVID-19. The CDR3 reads CSARVVGVTLYEQYF. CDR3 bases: TGCAGTGCTAGAGTGGTAGGAGTTACGCTCTACGAGCAGTACTTC.